Listed here is a single TCR beta chain. Antigen unknown. 13 Jbeta primers and 60 Vbeta primers were used for the PCR. Profiled with immunoSEQ multiplex PCR; TCRdb holds only in-frame clones, not every one. Of 130,000 to 150,000 clones in the sample, under 80% were seen once. From germline, CDR1 is SGHNT and CDR2 YYREEE (reference sequence). The trim removed 0 bases at V and 7 bases at J, leaving 1 base unmatched. The CDR3 runs to 14 residues. This sample is drawn from a study of cytomegalovirus exposure and HLA in healthy donors. The wider study: Caucasian-associated ancestry cluster membership applied to about 77% of 398 genotyped donors. Study-level results: In a later analysis, several top co-occurrence clusters appeared linked to parvovirus B19, influenza, CMV and Epstein-Barr virus. In a later analysis, specific HLA alleles were associated with approximately 16,000 TCR beta sequences at a 0.05 false discovery rate. As a later analysis showed, a missense DCLRE1C variant was linked to trimming of TCR beta V- and J-genes.

The TCR was taken from a male donor in good health and CMV-seronegative. The rearrangement uses TRBV5-4 and TRBJ2-1; 10 nucleotides line up with TRBD1. Sequenced: PBMCs. The CDR3 loop reads CASSLGGQGNEQFF. Here the CDR3 DNA reads TGTGCCAGCAGCTTGGGGGGACAGGGGAATGAGCAGTTCTTC. The complete variable domain, with remaining parts taken from reference TRBV5-4 and TRBJ2-1, reads ETGVTQSPTHLIKTRGQQVTLRCSSQSGHNTVSWYQQALGQGPQFIFQYYREEENGRGNFPPRFSGLQFPNYSSELNVNALELDDSALYLCASSLGGQGNEQFFGPGTRLTVL.